A selection of T cell receptor beta chains follows, all from one sample in a study of blood T cell repertoires in COVID-19. Here immunoSEQ multiplex PCR was the method, and the copy in TCRdb shows in-frame clones only, minus some. This sample has around 300,000 clones, with about 91% found just once. The specimen sequenced was peripheral blood. Receptors were obtained from a woman aged 25 to 45 with COVID-19, enrolled during active disease. The CDR3 runs from the conserved cysteine through the conserved F or W. D genes are given only for firm matches. Size tells how often a clone was seen (once, few, many) or the class of an expanded clone, and some rows leave it out.

clone size: -
J gene: TRBJ1-1
V gene: TRBV12-3/TRBV12-4
D gene: TRBD1
CDR3 protein: CASSGQGNTEAFF
CDR3 DNA: TGTGCCAGCAGTGGACAGGGGAACACTGAAGCTTTCTTT

clone size: -
J gene: TRBJ1-1
V gene: TRBV5-1
D gene: -
CDR3 protein: CASSLVLGNTEAFF
CDR3 DNA: TGCGCCAGCAGCTTGGTCCTCGGGAACACTGAAGCTTTCTTT

clone size: many
J gene: TRBJ1-2
V gene: TRBV29-1
D gene: TRBD1
CDR3 protein: CSVDGTGIGYGYTF
CDR3 DNA: TGCAGCGTTGACGGGACAGGGATCGGCTATGGCTACACCTTC

clone size: once
J gene: TRBJ1-4
V gene: TRBV6-1
D gene: -
CDR3 protein: CASSERQAHRKKLFF
CDR3 DNA: TGTGCCAGCAGTGAAAGACAGGCCCACCGGAAAAAACTGTTTTTT

clone size: few
J gene: TRBJ1-1
V gene: TRBV27
D gene: -
CDR3 protein: CASNPTGSATEAFF
CDR3 DNA: TGTGCCAGCAACCCAACAGGGAGCGCCACTGAAGCTTTCTTT

clone size: -
J gene: TRBJ1-2
V gene: TRBV6-5
D gene: -
CDR3 protein: CASSYYFDRLGYGYTF
CDR3 DNA: TGTGCCAGCAGTTACTATTTCGACAGGCTCGGGTATGGCTACACCTTC

clone size: -
J gene: TRBJ2-1
V gene: TRBV19
D gene: TRBD1
CDR3 protein: CASTDGTGTYNEQFF
CDR3 DNA: TGTGCCAGTACAGACGGGACAGGGACCTACAATGAGCAGTTCTTC

clone size: -
J gene: TRBJ1-2
V gene: TRBV5-1
D gene: -
CDR3 protein: CASTALGSGYTF
CDR3 DNA: TGCGCCAGCACCGCCCTCGGTAGTGGCTACACCTTC

clone size: -
J gene: TRBJ1-2
V gene: TRBV19
D gene: TRBD1
CDR3 protein: CASTTRTGANYGYTF
CDR3 DNA: TGTGCCAGTACGACTAGGACAGGGGCTAACTATGGCTACACCTTC

clone size: -
J gene: TRBJ1-1
V gene: TRBV30
D gene: -
CDR3 protein: CAWSRGQLGVTEAFF
CDR3 DNA: TGTGCCTGGAGCCGAGGACAGTTGGGCGTCACTGAAGCTTTCTTT

clone size: -
J gene: TRBJ1-6
V gene: TRBV4-3
D gene: -
CDR3 protein: CASSQRQGGSPLHF
CDR3 DNA: TGCGCCAGCAGCCAAAGGCAGGGTGGTTCACCCCTCCACTTT

clone size: -
J gene: TRBJ2-5
V gene: TRBV18
D gene: TRBD2
CDR3 protein: CASSPSVGGRQTQYF
CDR3 DNA: TGTGCCAGCTCACCGTCCGTCGGGGGGAGGCAGACCCAGTACTTC

clone size: -
J gene: TRBJ1-3
V gene: TRBV13
D gene: -
CDR3 protein: CASSLNQGSSGNTIYF
CDR3 DNA: TGTGCCAGCAGCTTAAATCAGGGCAGCTCTGGAAACACCATATATTTT

clone size: -
J gene: TRBJ2-5
V gene: TRBV7-2
D gene: -
CDR3 protein: CASNPGGAGETQYF
CDR3 DNA: TGTGCCAGCAACCCTGGGGGGGCCGGCGAGACCCAGTACTTC

clone size: -
J gene: TRBJ1-2
V gene: TRBV12-3/TRBV12-4
D gene: TRBD1
CDR3 protein: CASSLDRGHGYTF
CDR3 DNA: TGTGCCAGCAGTCTGGACAGGGGGCATGGCTACACCTTC

clone size: once
J gene: TRBJ2-2
V gene: TRBV21-1
D gene: -
CDR3 protein: CASSKLAGWGEDTGELFF
CDR3 DNA: TGTGCCAGCAGCAAATTGGCGGGTTGGGGTGAGGACACCGGGGAGCTGTTTTTT

clone size: -
J gene: TRBJ1-2
V gene: TRBV5-4
D gene: -
CDR3 protein: CASSLAGRDANYGYTF
CDR3 DNA: TGTGCCAGCAGCTTGGCAGGCAGAGACGCTAACTATGGCTACACCTTC

clone size: once
J gene: TRBJ1-6
V gene: TRBV6-6
D gene: -
CDR3 protein: CASSYSETPPLHF
CDR3 DNA: TGTGCCAGCAGTTACTCAGAGACTCCACCCCTCCACTTT

clone size: -
J gene: TRBJ2-1
V gene: TRBV7-9
D gene: -
CDR3 protein: CASSLVSGDNEQFF
CDR3 DNA: TGTGCCAGCAGCTTAGTAAGCGGCGACAATGAGCAGTTCTTC

clone size: -
J gene: TRBJ1-5
V gene: TRBV2
D gene: -
CDR3 protein: CASSGRLGNQPQHF
CDR3 DNA: TGTGCCAGCAGTGGCCGGCTAGGCAATCAGCCCCAGCATTTT

clone size: -
J gene: TRBJ2-5
V gene: TRBV18
D gene: -
CDR3 protein: CASSPQTAVEETQYF
CDR3 DNA: TGTGCCAGCTCACCACAAACCGCGGTGGAAGAGACCCAGTACTTC

clone size: -
J gene: TRBJ2-1
V gene: TRBV5-1
D gene: TRBD1
CDR3 protein: CASRSDRGHYNEQFF
CDR3 DNA: TGCGCCAGCAGATCCGACAGGGGACACTACAATGAGCAGTTCTTC

clone size: -
J gene: TRBJ2-2
V gene: TRBV11-2
D gene: -
CDR3 protein: CASSLDYMNTGELFF
CDR3 DNA: TGTGCCAGCAGCTTAGATTACATGAACACCGGGGAGCTGTTTTTT

clone size: -
J gene: TRBJ1-2
V gene: TRBV6-5
D gene: -
CDR3 protein: CASRGLSTDHYGYTF
CDR3 DNA: TGTGCCAGCAGGGGTCTTTCGACAGACCACTATGGCTACACCTTC

clone size: -
J gene: TRBJ2-5
V gene: TRBV7-2
D gene: TRBD2
CDR3 protein: CASSLEGSGGYQETQYF
CDR3 DNA: TGTGCCAGCAGCTTAGAAGGATCGGGGGGGTACCAAGAGACCCAGTACTTC

clone size: once
J gene: TRBJ2-3
V gene: TRBV21-1
D gene: -
CDR3 protein: CASSPPPRGGSTDTQYF
CDR3 DNA: TGTGCCAGCAGTCCGCCTCCACGGGGGGGGTCGACAGATACGCAGTATTTT

clone size: -
J gene: TRBJ2-5
V gene: TRBV2
D gene: TRBD2
CDR3 protein: CASSLERGGLETQYF
CDR3 DNA: TGTGCCAGCAGCCTCGAGCGGGGGGGTCTTGAGACCCAGTACTTC

clone size: -
J gene: TRBJ2-6
V gene: TRBV7-3
D gene: -
CDR3 protein: CASSSRSGANVLTF
CDR3 DNA: TGTGCCAGCAGCTCGCGCTCTGGGGCCAACGTCCTGACTTTC

clone size: -
J gene: TRBJ2-3
V gene: TRBV6-2/TRBV6-3
D gene: -
CDR3 protein: CASSFRGARDTQYF
CDR3 DNA: TGTGCCAGCAGTTTCAGGGGGGCCAGAGATACGCAGTATTTT

clone size: -
J gene: TRBJ2-1
V gene: TRBV2
D gene: -
CDR3 protein: CASNKQSSYNEQFF
CDR3 DNA: TGTGCCAGCAATAAACAGAGCTCCTACAATGAGCAGTTCTTC

clone size: -
J gene: TRBJ2-7
V gene: TRBV5-5
D gene: TRBD2
CDR3 protein: CASSWGGYEQYF
CDR3 DNA: TGTGCCAGCAGCTGGGGGGGCTACGAGCAGTACTTC

clone size: -
J gene: TRBJ1-1
V gene: TRBV6-5
D gene: TRBD1
CDR3 protein: CASSRGTGATEAFF
CDR3 DNA: TGTGCCAGCAGTCGGGGGACAGGGGCCACTGAAGCTTTCTTT

clone size: -
J gene: TRBJ1-3
V gene: TRBV7-2
D gene: -
CDR3 protein: CASSPFRAGNTIYF
CDR3 DNA: TGTGCCAGCAGCCCATTCCGAGCCGGAAACACCATATATTTT

clone size: once
J gene: TRBJ1-4
V gene: TRBV5-1
D gene: -
CDR3 protein: CASKLGEVHEKLFF
CDR3 DNA: TGCGCCAGCAAGCTAGGAGAAGTCCATGAAAAACTGTTTTTT

clone size: -
J gene: TRBJ2-7
V gene: TRBV7-2
D gene: TRBD1
CDR3 protein: CASSSRTGRGGGEQYF
CDR3 DNA: TGTGCCAGCAGCTCGCGAACAGGGAGAGGGGGCGGGGAGCAGTACTTC

clone size: -
J gene: TRBJ2-5
V gene: TRBV6-5
D gene: -
CDR3 protein: CASSFNAETQYF
CDR3 DNA: TGTGCCAGCAGTTTCAACGCGGAGACCCAGTACTTC

clone size: -
J gene: TRBJ1-4
V gene: TRBV7-6
D gene: -
CDR3 protein: CASSFRADGEKLFF
CDR3 DNA: TGTGCCAGCAGTTTCAGGGCCGACGGTGAAAAACTGTTTTTT

clone size: -
J gene: TRBJ2-1
V gene: TRBV21-1
D gene: -
CDR3 protein: CASSKIRVAGSSYNEQFF
CDR3 DNA: TGTGCCAGCAGCAAAATTCGGGTCGCGGGGAGCTCCTACAATGAGCAGTTCTTC

clone size: -
J gene: TRBJ2-5
V gene: TRBV3-1/TRBV3-2
D gene: -
CDR3 protein: CASSPSQQETQYF
CDR3 DNA: TGTGCCAGCAGCCCGAGTCAACAAGAGACCCAGTACTTC

clone size: few
J gene: TRBJ2-1
V gene: TRBV29-1
D gene: TRBD2
CDR3 protein: CSVEGGGAYNEQFF
CDR3 DNA: TGCAGCGTTGAAGGCGGGGGGGCCTACAATGAGCAGTTCTTC

clone size: -
J gene: TRBJ1-2
V gene: TRBV15
D gene: -
CDR3 protein: CATRGIGDYGYTF
CDR3 DNA: TGTGCCACGAGAGGCATAGGAGACTATGGCTACACCTTC

clone size: -
J gene: TRBJ1-5
V gene: TRBV6-8
D gene: -
CDR3 protein: CASSFPQRVSNQPQHF
CDR3 DNA: TGTGCCAGCAGTTTCCCCCAGAGGGTTAGCAATCAGCCCCAGCATTTT

clone size: -
J gene: TRBJ2-7
V gene: TRBV3-1/TRBV3-2
D gene: TRBD1
CDR3 protein: CASSQDQGTGTYEQYF
CDR3 DNA: TGTGCCAGCAGCCAAGATCAGGGGACAGGGACCTACGAGCAGTACTTC

clone size: -
J gene: TRBJ2-2
V gene: TRBV5-4
D gene: -
CDR3 protein: CASSPATSGDGELFF
CDR3 DNA: TGTGCCAGCAGCCCTGCGACCAGCGGTGACGGGGAGCTGTTTTTT

clone size: -
J gene: TRBJ2-3
V gene: TRBV7-7
D gene: TRBD2
CDR3 protein: CASSPTSGGADTQYF
CDR3 DNA: TGTGCTAGCAGCCCCACTAGCGGGGGGGCAGATACGCAGTATTTT

clone size: -
J gene: TRBJ2-7
V gene: TRBV2
D gene: TRBD1
CDR3 protein: CASGRQGLDEQYF
CDR3 DNA: TGTGCCAGCGGTAGACAGGGTCTGGACGAGCAGTACTTC

clone size: -
J gene: TRBJ2-1
V gene: TRBV27
D gene: -
CDR3 protein: CASNLGGTPRMTEQFF
CDR3 DNA: TGTGCCAGCAATTTAGGCGGGACCCCAAGGATGACTGAGCAGTTCTTC

clone size: -
J gene: TRBJ2-5
V gene: TRBV7-2
D gene: TRBD2
CDR3 protein: CASSFRAGVGETQYF
CDR3 DNA: TGTGCCAGCAGCTTTCGAGCGGGGGTAGGCGAGACCCAGTACTTC

clone size: -
J gene: TRBJ1-5
V gene: TRBV12-5
D gene: TRBD1
CDR3 protein: CASGFMTGYSNQPQHF
CDR3 DNA: TGTGCTAGTGGTTTCATGACAGGGTATAGCAATCAGCCCCAGCATTTT

clone size: -
J gene: TRBJ2-2
V gene: TRBV5-1
D gene: TRBD1
CDR3 protein: CASSQGQGTGELFF
CDR3 DNA: TGCGCCAGCAGCCAGGGACAGGGCACCGGGGAGCTGTTTTTT

clone size: few
J gene: TRBJ2-2
V gene: TRBV2
D gene: TRBD1
CDR3 protein: CASRPGQGANTGELFF
CDR3 DNA: TGTGCCAGCAGGCCAGGACAGGGGGCGAACACCGGGGAGCTGTTTTTT